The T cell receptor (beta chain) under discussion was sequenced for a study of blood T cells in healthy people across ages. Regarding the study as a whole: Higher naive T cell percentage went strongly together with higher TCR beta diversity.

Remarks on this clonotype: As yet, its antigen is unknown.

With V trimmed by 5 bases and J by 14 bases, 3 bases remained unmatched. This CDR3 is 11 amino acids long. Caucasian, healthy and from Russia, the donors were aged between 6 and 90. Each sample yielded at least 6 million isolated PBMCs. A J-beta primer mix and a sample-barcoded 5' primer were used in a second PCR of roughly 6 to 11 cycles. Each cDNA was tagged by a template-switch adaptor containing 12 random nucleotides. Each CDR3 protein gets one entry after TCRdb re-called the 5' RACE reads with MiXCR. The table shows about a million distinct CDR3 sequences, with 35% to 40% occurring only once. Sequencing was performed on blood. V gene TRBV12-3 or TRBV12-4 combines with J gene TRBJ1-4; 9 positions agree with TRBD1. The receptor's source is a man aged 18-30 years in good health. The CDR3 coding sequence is TGTGCCAGCAGTACCGGGACAGGGCTGTTTTTT. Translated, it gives CASSTGTGLFF.